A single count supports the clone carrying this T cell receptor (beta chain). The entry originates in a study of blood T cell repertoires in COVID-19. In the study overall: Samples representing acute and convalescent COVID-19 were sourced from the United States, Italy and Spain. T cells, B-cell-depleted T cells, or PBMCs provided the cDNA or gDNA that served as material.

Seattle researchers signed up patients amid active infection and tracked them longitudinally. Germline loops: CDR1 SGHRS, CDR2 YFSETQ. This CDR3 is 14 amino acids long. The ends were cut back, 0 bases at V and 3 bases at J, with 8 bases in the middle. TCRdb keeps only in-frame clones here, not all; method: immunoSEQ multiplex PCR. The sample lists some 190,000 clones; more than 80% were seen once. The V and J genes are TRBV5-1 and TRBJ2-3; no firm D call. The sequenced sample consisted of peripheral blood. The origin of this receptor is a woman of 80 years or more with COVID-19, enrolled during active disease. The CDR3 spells CASSLAPPTDTQYF. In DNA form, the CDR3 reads TGCGCCAGCAGCTTGGCCCCCCCGACAGATACGCAGTATTTT.